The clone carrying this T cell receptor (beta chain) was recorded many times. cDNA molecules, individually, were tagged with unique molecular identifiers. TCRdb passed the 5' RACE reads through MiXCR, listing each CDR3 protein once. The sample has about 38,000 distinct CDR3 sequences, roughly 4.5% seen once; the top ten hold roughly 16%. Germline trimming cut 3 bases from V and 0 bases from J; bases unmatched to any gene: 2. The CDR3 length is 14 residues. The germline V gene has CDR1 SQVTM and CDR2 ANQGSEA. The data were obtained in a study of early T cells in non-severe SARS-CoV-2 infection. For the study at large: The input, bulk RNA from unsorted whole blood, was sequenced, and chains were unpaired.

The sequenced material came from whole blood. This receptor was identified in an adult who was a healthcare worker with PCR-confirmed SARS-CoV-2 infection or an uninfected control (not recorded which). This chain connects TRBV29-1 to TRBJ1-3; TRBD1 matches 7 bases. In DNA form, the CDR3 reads TGCAGCGTTGAGGAGGGGGCCTCTGGAAACACCATATATTTT. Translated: CSVEEGASGNTIYF.